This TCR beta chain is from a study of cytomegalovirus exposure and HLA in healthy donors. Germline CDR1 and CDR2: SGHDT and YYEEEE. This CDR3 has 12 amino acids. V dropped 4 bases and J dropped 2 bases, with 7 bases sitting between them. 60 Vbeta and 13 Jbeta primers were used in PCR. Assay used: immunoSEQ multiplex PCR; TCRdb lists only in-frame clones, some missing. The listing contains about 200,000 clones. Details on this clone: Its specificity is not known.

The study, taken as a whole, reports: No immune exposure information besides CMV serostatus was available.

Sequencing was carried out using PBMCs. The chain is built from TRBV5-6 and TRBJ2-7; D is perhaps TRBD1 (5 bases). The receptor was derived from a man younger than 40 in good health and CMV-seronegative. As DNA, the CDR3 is TGTGCCAGCAGCGGGGCGGCCTACGAGCAGTACTTC. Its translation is CASSGAAYEQYF.